Presented here are 31 T cell receptor beta chains from one specimen sequenced in a study of T-cell reconstitution after alpha-beta-depleted transplantation in children. The TCRbeta library was prepared with unique molecular identifiers. TCRdb redid the calling of the PCR reads with MiXCR, one entry per CDR3 protein. The repertoire holds some 100,000 distinct CDR3 sequences, with 15% to 19% as singletons. Material: PBMCs, mostly from graft donor cells, obtained 180 days after TCRalphabeta/CD19-depleted stem cell transplant. These receptors were obtained from a male patient aged 2-15 years who had a stem cell transplant for acute lymphoblastic leukemia, so the T cells may come from the graft donor.

This chain joins TRBV28 and TRBJ2-7; 9 bases align to TRBD1. CDR3 length: 19 amino acids. Germline CDR1 MDHEN, CDR2 SYDVKM. V gave up 3 bases and J gave up 3 bases; unmatched junction bases: 18. Here the CDR3 reads CASSFIIRYRGRDYYEQYF. The CDR3 nucleotides are TGTGCCAGCAGTTTCATCATCCGTTACAGGGGGCGCGACTACTACGAGCAGTACTTC. The whole variable domain, remainder taken from reference TRBV28 and TRBJ2-7, is DVKVTQSSRYLVKRTGEKVFLECVQDMDHENMFWYRQDPGLGLRLIYFSYDVKMKEKGDIPEGYSVSREKKERFSLILESASTNQTSMYLCASSFIIRYRGRDYYEQYFGPGTRLTVT.

This clonotype was picked up many times. The V call is TRBV12-3 or TRBV12-4, the J call TRBJ1-2, with 7 bases aligning to TRBD1. V lost 5 bases and J lost 4; bases outside the gene matches: 4. This CDR3 contains 13 residues. CDR3: CASSLQGPYGYTF. DNA for the CDR3: TGTGCCAGCAGTCTACAGGGGCCCTATGGCTACACCTTC.

This chain connects TRBV12-3 or TRBV12-4 to TRBJ2-1, with 10 bases identical to TRBD1. The CDR3 has 18 residues. V shed 4 bases, J shed 3 bases, and the junction held 12 bases outside the gene matches. The CDR3 DNA is TGTGCCAGCAGTTCCTCCAAGACAGGGGGCGGCGACTACAATGAGCAGTTCTTC. Its translation: CASSSSKTGGGDYNEQFF.

The genes are TRBV5-6 and TRBJ2-7; no clear D gene. V was cut by 0 bases and J by 3 bases, with 13 bases left in between. The CDR3 sequence is 15 residues long. Germline V gene lookup returns CDR1 SGHDT and CDR2 YYEEEE. For the CDR3, the DNA is TGTGCCAGCAGCTTGGGTCCCCGACATATCTACGAGCAGTACTTC. It specifies CASSLGPRHIYEQYF.

The chain joins TRBV4-3 to TRBJ2-7, with 10 bases matching TRBD2. The CDR3 has 16 residues. V lost 1 base and J lost 12; bases outside the gene matches: 15. Germline CDR1 is LGHNA and CDR2 is YSLEER. CDR3 coding DNA: TGCGCCAGCAGCCAAGCACCCGGGACTAGCGTGTTCGTTCCGTACTTC. Translated, it gives CASSQAPGTSVFVPYF.

Here the CDR3 reads CSASPSQGWGLNEQFF. CDR3 sequence (DNA): TGCAGTGCTAGCCCATCACAGGGGTGGGGGTTGAATGAGCAGTTCTTC. The gene calls are TRBV20-1 and TRBJ2-1; 7 bases line up with TRBD1. V lost 3 bases to trimming and J lost 7 bases; unmatched junction nucleotides: 15. The CDR3 extends over 16 amino acids. Germline CDR1 DFQATT, CDR2 SNEGSKA (reference sequence).

This clonotype was picked up a small number of times. This chain connects TRBV6-1 to TRBJ2-1, with 11 nucleotides matching TRBD2. The CDR3 is made up of 14 amino acids. Germline V gives CDR1 MNHNS, CDR2 SASEGT. V lost 10 bases and J lost 9; bases outside the gene matches: 11. CDR3 DNA: TGTGCCACCGCGGGACTAGCGGCTAACCCTGAGCAGTTCTTC. It translates to CATAGLAANPEQFF.

V usage is TRBV14 and J usage is TRBJ1-1, with unresolved D. The germline V gene has CDR1 SGHDN and CDR2 FVKESK. The CDR3 length is 16 residues. V lost 0 bases, J lost 4 bases, and 15 bases lay in between. The CDR3 DNA is TGTGCCAGCAGCCAAGATCGGTCCGGGTTGGGCACTGAAGCTTTCTTT. It codes for CASSQDRSGLGTEAFF.

The J gene is TRBJ1-5, the V gene TRBV7-6; perhaps TRBD1 as D (5 bases). CDR3 length equals 16 residues. In germline, CDR1 is SGHVS, CDR2 FNYEAQ. The V gene lost 4 bases and the J gene lost 2 bases, with 15 bases spanning the gap. CDR3 amino acids: CASSSELGAGNQPQHF. CDR3 DNA sequence: TGTGCCAGCAGCTCCGAGCTTGGGGCAGGCAATCAGCCCCAGCATTTT.

The chain recombines TRBV19 with TRBJ1-2, with D uncertain. Germline V gene lookup returns CDR1 LNHDA and CDR2 SQIVND (reference sequence). Trimming removed 10 bases at V and 4 bases at J, with 19 bases between. There are 14 residues in the CDR3. CDR3 nucleotides: TGTGCCACCTCCCCTGGTCCGTTTAGCTATGGCTACACCTTC. It is translated as CATSPGPFSYGYTF.

The gene calls are TRBV12-3 or TRBV12-4 and TRBJ1-5; D gene unclear. V dropped 1 base and J dropped 4 bases, with 5 bases sitting between them. This CDR3 region has 13 residues. The CDR3 region has the DNA TGTGCCAGCAGTTTAGTCCGAAATCAGCCCCAGCATTTT. Protein sequence: CASSLVRNQPQHF.

A word on this clonotype: It is likely a read error, because the conserved phenylalanine at the end of the CDR3 is missing. The chain uses TRBV5-5 and TRBJ1-5; weak D call: TRBD1 (5 bases). Germline lookup yields CDR1 SGHKS and CDR2 YYEKEE (reference sequence). The CDR3 has 16 residues. Trimming took 2 bases from V and 2 from J, leaving 14 bases between them. CDR3 residues: CASSFGPGSGNQPQHY. DNA of the CDR3: TGTGCCAGCAGCTTTGGACCAGGGTCAGGCAATCAGCCCCAGCATTAT.

The chain carries TRBV29-1 and TRBJ2-5; 10 bases map to TRBD1. This CDR3 is built from 13 residues. Germline values: CDR1 SQVTM, CDR2 ANQGSEA. J lost 4 bases, V lost 5 bases, and 4 bases had no gene match. The CDR3 loop is CSVPGTGVETQYF. The CDR3 DNA follows: TGCAGCGTTCCCGGGACAGGGGTAGAGACCCAGTACTTC.

This clonotype was observed a few times. The V and J genes are TRBV15 and TRBJ2-5, with 7 positions matching TRBD2. The CDR3 sequence is 13 residues long. Germline CDR1 reads LNHNV; CDR2 reads YYDKDF (reference sequence). V was clipped by 8 bases and J by 0 bases; unmatched bases: 3. CDR3: CATYGGYQETQYF. In DNA, the CDR3 is TGTGCCACCTACGGGGGGTACCAAGAGACCCAGTACTTC.

This clonotype was counted a few times. This chain links TRBV7-2 with TRBJ2-1; weak D call: TRBD2 (6 bases). CDR3 length equals 12 residues. Germline V lookup: CDR1 SGHTA, CDR2 FQGNSA. V was clipped by 8 bases and J by 7 bases, with 12 bases between them. CDR3 bases: TGTGCCAGCCAGGAGGGGTTTAATGAGCAGTTCTTC. Protein: CASQEGFNEQFF.

This clonotype was seen many times. CDR3 DNA sequence: TGTGCCAGCAGCTTAGGGACCGGGACAGGGGATTACGAGCAGTACTTC. It translates to CASSLGTGTGDYEQYF. The chain has TRBV7-6 and TRBJ2-7, with 10 nucleotides matching TRBD1. This CDR3 comprises 16 residues. Germline loops: CDR1 SGHVS, CDR2 FNYEAQ. The J segment lost 4 bases and the V segment lost 1 base, leaving 7 bases of the junction unmatched.

Of note for this clonotype: This may come from a read error, since a much larger clone is one base off. The genes are TRBV5-1 and TRBJ2-1; the D is unclear. TRBJ2-7 matches the DNA end more closely, so the J call is doubtful. Germline CDR1 is SGHRS and CDR2 is YFSETQ. CDR3 size: 13 residues. CDR3 DNA sequence: TGCGCCAGCAGCTTGGGCTCTGACAATGAGCAGTACTTC. It is translated as CASSLGSDNEQYF.

The J gene is TRBJ1-3, the V gene TRBV7-6; no clear D. Trimming pared 0 bases from V and 0 bases from J, leaving 12 bases between. Germline values: CDR1 SGHVS, CDR2 FNYEAQ. This CDR3 contains 17 residues. CDR3 DNA: TGTGCCAGCAGCTTAGCGTTGGACGTAAGCTCTGGAAACACCATATATTTT. Its protein is CASSLALDVSSGNTIYF.

A word on this clonotype: Since the CDR3 does not end with the conserved phenylalanine or tryptophan, this likely comes from a read error. Because the CDR3's place on the DNA is in doubt, the DNA is left out and the CDR3 is given as listed by TCRdb. The CDR3 here is CASSYSRGDR. The V call is TRBV6-5, the J call TRBJ1-1; TRBD1 was called by the table and not checked on the DNA. The CDR3 spans 10 amino acids, including both terminal residues. CDR1 and CDR2 (germline): MNHEY, SVGAGI.

V is TRBV20-1 and J is TRBJ2-7; D gene unclear. The CDR3 covers 13 residues. The germline V and J ends were trimmed by 0 bases and 2 bases, with 8 bases remaining between them. CDR1 and CDR2 from the germline V gene are DFQATT and SNEGSKA (reference sequence). The CDR3 bases are TGCAGTGCTAGAGATCCGCCAGCCTACGAGCAGTACTTC. It is translated as CSARDPPAYEQYF.

In nucleotides, the CDR3 is TGTGCCAGCAGCTTTCCCCAGGTAAGCTATGGCTACACCTTC. This encodes CASSFPQVSYGYTF. This chain connects TRBV5-4 to TRBJ1-2; D not resolved. The CDR3 is 14 amino acids. The V gene lost 2 bases and the J gene lost 4 bases, with 12 bases spanning the gap. Germline CDR1 is SGHNT and CDR2 is YYREEE (reference sequence).

The rearrangement links TRBV12-3 or TRBV12-4 to TRBJ2-3, with D possibly being TRBD2 (5 bases). The ends were cut back, 4 bases at V and 9 bases at J, with 17 bases in the middle. There are 14 residues in the CDR3. Written as DNA, the CDR3 is TGTGCCAGCAGTTACCGCCTGGACTCTGTGACGCAGTATTTT. It encodes CASSYRLDSVTQYF.

There are a few counts of this clonotype. This chain links TRBV18 with TRBJ1-1, with a weak D call TRBD1 (5 bases). Looked up from germline, CDR1 is KGHSH and CDR2 is LQKENI. The CDR3 has 13 residues. The ends were cut back, 6 bases at V and 5 bases at J, with 13 bases in the middle. CDR3 amino acids: CASSQGRKTEAFF. The CDR3 DNA is TGTGCCAGCTCCCAGGGAAGGAAAACTGAAGCTTTCTTT.

The sample holds a few counts of this clonotype. This chain connects TRBV7-9 to TRBJ1-2; D is perhaps TRBD1 (6 bases). This CDR3 region has 13 residues. V lost 5 bases and J 7 bases, leaving 14 bases between the germline ends. The germline CDR1 and CDR2 sequences are SEHNR and FQNEAQ (reference sequence). This CDR3 is CASSRTDKGGYTF. In DNA, the CDR3 is TGTGCCAGCAGCCGGACAGATAAGGGTGGCTACACCTTC. Drawing the rest from reference TRBV7-9 and TRBJ1-2, the complete variable domain is DTGVSQNPRHKITKRGQNVTFRCDPISEHNRLYWYRQTLGQGPEFLTYFQNEAQLEKSRLLSDRFSAERPKGSFSTLEIQRTEQGDSAMYLCASSRTDKGGYTFGSGTRLTVV.

The V and J genes are TRBV14 and TRBJ1-1; D might be TRBD1 (6 bases). This CDR3 is 15 amino acids long. Germline V gene lookup returns CDR1 SGHDN and CDR2 FVKESK. Trimming removed 0 bases at V and 1 base at J, with 9 bases between. The chain's CDR3 is CASSQDATGNTEAFF. DNA of the CDR3: TGTGCCAGCAGCCAAGATGCGACAGGGAACACTGAAGCTTTCTTT.

This clonotype was found a few times. The CDR3 bases are TGTGCCAGCAGCGGAATTCCGGGACTAGCGGGCCAAGAGACCCAGTACTTC. Translation: CASSGIPGLAGQETQYF. The V gene is TRBV4-2, the J gene TRBJ2-5; 12 bases match TRBD2. With V trimmed by 5 bases and J by 1 base, 8 bases remained unmatched. Germline CDR1 and CDR2: LGHNA and YNFKEQ. The CDR3 has 17 amino acids.

This clonotype was found a few times. V and J are TRBV5-1 and TRBJ2-3, with 10 bases matching TRBD1. The germline gives CDR1 SGHRS, CDR2 YFSETQ. This CDR3 spans 15 amino acids. Trimming at V came to 6 bases and at J to 6 bases, leaving 10 bases not matched to a gene. This CDR3 is CASTPRQGAKDTQYF. The CDR3 DNA follows: TGCGCCAGCACCCCTCGACAGGGGGCGAAGGATACGCAGTATTTT.

The V and J genes are TRBV5-1 and TRBJ2-1; D is uncertain. This CDR3 is 18 amino acids long. V lost 0 bases, J lost 0 bases, and 16 bases lay in between. Germline CDR1 SGHRS, CDR2 YFSETQ. In nucleotides, the CDR3 is TGCGCCAGCAGCTTGGCCTCCGTAGGGATAAGCTCCTACAATGAGCAGTTCTTC. This encodes CASSLASVGISSYNEQFF. Drawing the rest from reference TRBV5-1 and TRBJ2-1, the complete variable domain is KAGVTQTPRYLIKTRGQQVTLSCSPISGHRSVSWYQQTPGQGLQFLFEYFSETQRNKGNFPGRFSGRQFSNSRSEMNVSTLELGDSALYLCASSLASVGISSYNEQFFGPGTRLTVL.

This clonotype was recorded at least ten times. The chain has TRBV5-1 and TRBJ2-5, with TRBD2 identical over 10 bases. V trimming: 5 bases; J trimming: 2 bases; junction bases outside the gene matches: 9. This CDR3 has 16 residues. Germline lookup yields CDR1 SGHRS and CDR2 YFSETQ. The CDR3 coding sequence is TGCGCCAGCAGTCGGGTTCTAGCGGGGGAGCAAGAGACCCAGTACTTC. It specifies CASSRVLAGEQETQYF.

Note on this clonotype: The junction does not match germline at one end; this may be a read error. The chain is built from TRBV6-5 and TRBJ1-1, with 11 bases identical to TRBD1. This CDR3 is built from 15 residues. CDR1 MNHEY and CDR2 SVGAGI come from the germline V gene. CDR3 in amino acids: CASSNSGTGGIEAFF. As DNA, the CDR3 is TGTGCCAGCAGTAACTCCGGGACAGGGGGGATTGAAGCTTTCTTT.

This clonotype was counted a few times. The genes are TRBV5-6 and TRBJ2-3; D might be TRBD2 (5 bases). CDR1 is SGHDT and CDR2 is YYEEEE in the germline V gene. V was clipped by 0 bases and J by 4 bases, with 9 bases between them. This CDR3 has 14 amino acids. The CDR3 is CASSLVSESDTQYF. The CDR3 nucleotides are TGTGCCAGCAGCTTGGTTAGCGAATCAGATACGCAGTATTTT.